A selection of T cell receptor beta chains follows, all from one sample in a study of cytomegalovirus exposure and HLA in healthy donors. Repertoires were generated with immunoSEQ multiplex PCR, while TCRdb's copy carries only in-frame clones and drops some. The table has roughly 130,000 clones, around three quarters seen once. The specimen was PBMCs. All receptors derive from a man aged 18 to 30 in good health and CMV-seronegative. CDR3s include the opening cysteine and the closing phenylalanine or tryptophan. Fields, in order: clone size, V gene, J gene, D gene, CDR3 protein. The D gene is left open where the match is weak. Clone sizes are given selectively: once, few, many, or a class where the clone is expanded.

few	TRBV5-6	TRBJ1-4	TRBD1	CASSLRQGLEKLFF
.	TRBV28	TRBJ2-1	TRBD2	CASLAGGANEQFF
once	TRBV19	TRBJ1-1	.	CASSSLDYTEAFF
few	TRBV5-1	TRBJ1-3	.	CASREQGSGNTIYF
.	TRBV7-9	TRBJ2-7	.	CASSRTSYEQYF
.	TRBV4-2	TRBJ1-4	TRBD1	CASSQKDRGRLEKLFF
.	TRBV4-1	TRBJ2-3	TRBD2	CASSPISGRDFTDTQYF
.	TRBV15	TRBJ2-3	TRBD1	CATSTGTASTDTQYF
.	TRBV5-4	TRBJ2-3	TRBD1	CASSFGFISTGGDTQYF
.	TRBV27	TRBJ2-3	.	CASSLSWDLGDTQYF
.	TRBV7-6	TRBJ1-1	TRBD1	CTSSLGQANTEAFF
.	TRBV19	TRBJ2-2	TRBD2	CASSASGANTGELFF
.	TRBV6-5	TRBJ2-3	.	CASPPGQGLRDTQYF
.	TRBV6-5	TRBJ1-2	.	CASSPMRGYTF
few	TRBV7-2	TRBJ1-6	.	CASSLAGQNNSPLHF
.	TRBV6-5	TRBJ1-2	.	CASCQGFGYGYTF
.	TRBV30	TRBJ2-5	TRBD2	CAWKASGETQYF
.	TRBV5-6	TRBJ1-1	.	CASRGTGQNTEAFF
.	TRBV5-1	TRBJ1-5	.	CASSLLGAQGQPQHF
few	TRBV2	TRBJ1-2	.	CASGLTVGYTF
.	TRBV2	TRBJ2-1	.	CASSEAGDYNNEQFF
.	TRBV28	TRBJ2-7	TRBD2	CASSGGLYYEQYF
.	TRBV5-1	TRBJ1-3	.	CASSLGAPGSGNTIYF
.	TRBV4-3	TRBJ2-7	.	CASSPTGTADYEQYF
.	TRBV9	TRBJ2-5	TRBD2	CASSAEASGLAGETQYF
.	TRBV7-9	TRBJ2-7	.	CSSSLVYYEQYF
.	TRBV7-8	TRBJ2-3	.	CASSLNRGGDTQYF
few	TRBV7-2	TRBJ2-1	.	CASSQETGEPHNEQFF
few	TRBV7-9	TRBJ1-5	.	CASSLGGNNQPQHF
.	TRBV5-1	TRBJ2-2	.	CASSGQGHTGELFF
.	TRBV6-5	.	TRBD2	CASSYSAGVGSYEQYF
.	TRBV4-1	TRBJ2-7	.	CASSQGRESNYEQYF
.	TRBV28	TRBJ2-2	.	CASSPWSGLEDTGELFF
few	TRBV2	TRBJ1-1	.	CASYFGSSEAFF
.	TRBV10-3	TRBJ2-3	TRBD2	CATRSSGATDTQYF
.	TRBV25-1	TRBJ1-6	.	CASSGTTTWTLHF
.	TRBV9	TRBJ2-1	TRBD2	CASSVGTSFYNEQFF
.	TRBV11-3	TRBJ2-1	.	CASSLWTDANLNEQFF
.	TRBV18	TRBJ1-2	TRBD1	CASSPGQGHYGYTF
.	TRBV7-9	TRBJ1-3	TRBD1	CASSPRDRGNTIYF
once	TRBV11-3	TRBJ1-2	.	CASSLGQGDYGYTF
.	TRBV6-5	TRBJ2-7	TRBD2	CASRLGGRYEQYF
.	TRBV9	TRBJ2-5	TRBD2	CASSFRLAGEETQYF
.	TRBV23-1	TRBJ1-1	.	CASSQRQAEAFF